The rows below give T cell receptor beta chains drawn from one sample of a study of shared clonotypes between healthy human individuals. Data came from immunoSEQ multiplex PCR; TCRdb stores just in-frame clones and leaves some out. The sample holds about 2 million clones; 85% to 95% are singletons and the top ten take more than 0.95%. Sequenced input: naive CD8+ T cells sorted from blood. The receptors here all came from a man between 18 and 29 years old in good health. The CDR3 runs from the conserved cysteine through the conserved F or W. A D gene is named only where the DNA matches it firmly. Rows may omit the clone size; those that give it use once, few, many or a size class.

j_call cdr3_length d_call clone_size v_call cdr3_nt cdr3_aa
TRBJ1-1 12 . few TRBV6-5 TGTGCCAGCAGCCCGGGAGTCACTGAAGCTTTCTTT CASSPGVTEAFF
TRBJ1-2 15 . . TRBV9 TGTGCCAGCAGCTCACACGGGACGGTTAACTATGGCTACACCTTC CASSSHGTVNYGYTF
TRBJ1-3 14 . . TRBV28 TGTGCCAGCAGTATTACTCCCATCACCGGCACCATATATTTT CASSITPITGTIYF
TRBJ2-7 13 . . TRBV19 TGTGCCAGTAGTAGGGACATTTCCTACGAGCAGTACTTC CASSRDISYEQYF
TRBJ2-2 14 . . TRBV10-2 TGCGCCAGCAGTGAGCCGACCTGGGGCGGGGAGCTGTTTTTT CASSEPTWGGELFF
TRBJ2-2 16 . . TRBV27 TGTGCCAGCAGTCCTATAGCAGGGAGTAGGACCGGGGAGCTGTTTTTT CASSPIAGSRTGELFF
TRBJ1-1 13 . . TRBV6-1 TGTGCCAGCACCCTAGGGGTGGGACGGGAAGCTTTCTTT CASTLGVGREAFF
TRBJ2-2 17 TRBD2 . TRBV27 TGTGCCAGCGGAGGACTAGCGGGCGGCCTAAACACCGGGGAGCTGTTTTTT CASGGLAGGLNTGELFF
TRBJ2-5 14 . . TRBV6-5 TGTGCCAGCAGGGATCTGGGACCCCAAGAGACCCAGTACTTC CASRDLGPQETQYF
TRBJ1-2 13 . . TRBV5-1 TGCGCCAGCAGCTTGGACGGTGTCTATGGCTACACCTTC CASSLDGVYGYTF
TRBJ2-7 14 . . TRBV4-2 TGTGCCAGCAGCCAACGTCCGACAGCCTACGAGCAGTACTTC CASSQRPTAYEQYF
TRBJ2-7 13 TRBD1 . TRBV30 TGTGCCTGGAGTGCCGACAGGGCCCACGAGCAGTACTTC CAWSADRAHEQYF
TRBJ2-2 17 TRBD2 . TRBV7-9 TGTGCCAGCAGCCCGAGGGTCCTAGCGGGGAACACCGGGGAGCTGTTTTTT CASSPRVLAGNTGELFF
TRBJ1-1 14 TRBD1 . TRBV10-3 TGTGCCATCAGTGAGTCGGGGGACAGTACTGAAGCTTTCTTT CAISESGDSTEAFF
TRBJ2-5 13 . . TRBV27 TGTGCCAGCAGTTTAGGGGACCAAGAGACCCAGTACTTC CASSLGDQETQYF
TRBJ1-2 15 . few TRBV4-1 TGCGCCAGCAGCCAAGAGGCAGCAGGCGTCTATGGCTACACCTTC CASSQEAAGVYGYTF
TRBJ2-7 17 TRBD2 . TRBV4-1 TGCGCCAGCAGCCCCAGTGAGCTGACTAGCGGGAGATACGAGCAGTACTTC CASSPSELTSGRYEQYF
TRBJ2-5 14 . . TRBV16 TGTGCCAGCAGCCAATCCGCAGGGCTAGAGACCCAGTACTTC CASSQSAGLETQYF
TRBJ1-1 15 TRBD1 . TRBV4-1 TGCGCCAGCAGCCAATTCCAGGGGGCCAACACTGAAGCTTTCTTT CASSQFQGANTEAFF
TRBJ2-2 12 . . TRBV5-1 TGCGCCGGCGCAGGGGAGACGGGGGAGCTGTTTTTT CAGAGETGELFF
TRBJ2-7 12 . . TRBV5-4 TGTGCCAGCAGCTTCGGCGACAACGAGCAGTACTTC CASSFGDNEQYF
TRBJ2-5 14 TRBD2 . TRBV4-1 TGCGCCAGCAGCCGATTAGCGGGAGGGGAGACCCAGTACTTC CASSRLAGGETQYF
TRBJ2-7 16 . . TRBV6-6 TGTGCCAGCAGTTACTCGAAAGGGGACCTCTCCTACGAGCAGTACTTC CASSYSKGDLSYEQYF
TRBJ1-2 14 TRBD1 . TRBV7-3 TGTGCCAGCAGCCCGAACGGGGGACAGGAGACCAGAAGCTTC CASSPNGGQETRSF
TRBJ1-6 17 . . TRBV5-4 TGTGCCAGCAGCGAAGGGTTAATATCATCCTATAATTCACCCCTCCACTTT CASSEGLISSYNSPLHF
TRBJ1-1 12 . . TRBV6-5 TGTGCCAGCAGTCCTAACTCCGCTGAAGCTTTCTTT CASSPNSAEAFF
TRBJ2-1 14 . . TRBV6-5 TGTGCCAGCAGTTACTCCACGGGGGGCGAGGAGCAGTTCTTC CASSYSTGGEEQFF
TRBJ2-7 11 . . TRBV7-8 TGTGCCAGCAGCTGGAGCAACGAGCAGTACTTC CASSWSNEQYF
TRBJ2-7 12 TRBD1 . TRBV13 TGTGCCAGCAGCTTGCAGGGGGACGAGCAGTACTTC CASSLQGDEQYF
TRBJ1-5 13 . . TRBV6-8 TGTGCCAGCAGTTACTCTGCCAATCAGCCCCAGCATTTT CASSYSANQPQHF
TRBJ1-3 14 TRBD1 few TRBV19 TGTGCCAGTAGTGACAGGGCTTCGGGAAACACCATATATTTT CASSDRASGNTIYF
TRBJ2-7 12 . once TRBV29-1 TGCAGCGGAGACGGCGCATCGGGCGAGCAGTACTTC CSGDGASGEQYF
TRBJ2-7 17 TRBD2 once TRBV4-2 TGTGCCAGCAGCCAAGTGCACCCGGCTAGCGGGGACACTAGGCAGTACTTC CASSQVHPASGDTRQYF
TRBJ2-7 15 TRBD2 . TRBV27 TGTGCCAGCAGACCCGGACTAGCGGGAGCTCGGGAGCAGTACTTC CASRPGLAGAREQYF
TRBJ2-3 14 . . TRBV2 TGTGCCAGCAGTGCCGGTTCTAACACAGATACGCAGTATTTT CASSAGSNTDTQYF
TRBJ1-2 14 . . TRBV7-8 TGTGCCAGCAGCTTCGGTGAGGGGTTACTGGGTTACACCTTC CASSFGEGLLGYTF
TRBJ2-7 14 TRBD1 . TRBV7-6 TGTGCCAGCAGCTTCGGGACAGGGTCTTACGAGCAGTACTTC CASSFGTGSYEQYF
TRBJ2-1 13 . . TRBV5-6 TGTGCCAGCAGCTTGAGGGGGAACAATGAGCAGTTCTTC CASSLRGNNEQFF
TRBJ1-5 14 . . TRBV27 TGTGCCAGCAGTTTGGGTGGGCTTAATCAGCCCCAGCATTTT CASSLGGLNQPQHF
TRBJ2-4 15 . once TRBV7-2 TGTGCCAGCAGCGCCGTACGAGGGGTCAAAAACATTCAGTACTTC CASSAVRGVKNIQYF
TRBJ2-3 15 TRBD2 . TRBV10-3 TGTGCCAGCGGTACCGGGACTACCATCACAGATACGCAGTATTTT CASGTGTTITDTQYF
TRBJ1-2 18 . . TRBV30 TGTGCCTGGAGTGACCCAACTTGGTCGGGGGGCTCTAACTATGGCTACACCTTC CAWSDPTWSGGSNYGYTF
TRBJ1-5 15 . . TRBV6-1 TGTGCCAGCAGTGTTCCATACCGGAGCAATCAGCCCCAGCATTTT CASSVPYRSNQPQHF
TRBJ2-5 15 TRBD1 . TRBV4-3 TGCGCCAGCAGCCAGGGGGACAGCTTCAAAGAGACCCAGTACTTC CASSQGDSFKETQYF
TRBJ1-1 13 . . TRBV6-5 TGTGCCAGCAGGAACAGGGATAACACTGAAGCTTTCTTT CASRNRDNTEAFF
TRBJ2-2 15 . once TRBV4-3 TGCGCCAGCAGCGATGACTACGCGAACACCGGGGAGCTGTTTTTT CASSDDYANTGELFF
TRBJ1-5 12 . few TRBV28 TGTGCCAGCAGTCCCCCCAGGCAGCCCCAGCATTTT CASSPPRQPQHF
TRBJ1-1 16 TRBD1 . TRBV9 TGTGCCAGCAGCGTAGGAGGGACAGGGGTGGACACTGAAGCTTTCTTT CASSVGGTGVDTEAFF
TRBJ2-7 15 TRBD2 once TRBV5-5 TGTGCCAGCAGCTTGACTGGCGGGAGCTCCTACGAGCAGTACTTC CASSLTGGSSYEQYF
TRBJ2-7 14 . . TRBV9 TGTGCCAGCAGCGGACTCGGGGGGCACTACGAGCAGTACTTC CASSGLGGHYEQYF
TRBJ2-3 14 . . TRBV19 TGTGCCAGTAGTATAGTCCACAGCACAGATACGCAGTATTTT CASSIVHSTDTQYF
TRBJ2-2 13 . . TRBV11-2 TGTGCCAGCACCTATGGGATCACCGGGGAGCTGTTTTTT CASTYGITGELFF
TRBJ2-3 13 . . TRBV7-9 TGTGCCAGCAGCTTAGCTTTCGGGGATACGCAGTATTTT CASSLAFGDTQYF